This T cell receptor beta chain was identified during a study of T cell changes during pregnancy in multiple sclerosis. This table comes from immunoSEQ multiplex PCR, and its TCRdb copy is limited to in-frame clones, with some not included. The table has 25,000 to 35,000 clones, just over 90% seen once; the top ten hold 6.2%. The CDR3 contains 16 residues. Germline CDR1 SGHAT, CDR2 FQNNGV. Trimming removed 1 base from V and 2 bases from J; junction bases left unmatched: 7. The V gene is TRBV11-2, the J gene TRBJ2-7; TRBD2 agrees at 8 bases. The sequence was collected from a female donor with multiple sclerosis, enrolled in a pregnancy study. Sequenced material: CD8+ T cells from peripheral blood mononuclear cells, taken before pregnancy. The CDR3 bases are TGTGCCAGCAGCTTAGGACGGGAGGGCCTCCCCTACGAGCAGTACTTC. Translating gives CASSLGREGLPYEQYF.